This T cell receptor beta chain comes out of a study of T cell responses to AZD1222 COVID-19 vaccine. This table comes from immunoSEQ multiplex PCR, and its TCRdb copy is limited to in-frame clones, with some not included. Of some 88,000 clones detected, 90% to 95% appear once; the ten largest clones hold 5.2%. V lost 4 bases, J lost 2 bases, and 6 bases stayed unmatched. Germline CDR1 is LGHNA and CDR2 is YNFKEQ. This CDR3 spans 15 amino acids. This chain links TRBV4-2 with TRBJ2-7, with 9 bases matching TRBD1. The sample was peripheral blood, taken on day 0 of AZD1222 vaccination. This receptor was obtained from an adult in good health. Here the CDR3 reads CASSLDRGGPYEQYF. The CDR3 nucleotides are TGTGCCAGCAGCCTCGACAGGGGGGGTCCCTACGAGCAGTACTTC.